The 7 T cell receptor beta chains below come from one sample, sequenced in a study of identical twins. MiXCR, applied by TCRdb to the 5' RACE reads, yields one record per CDR3 protein. The sample carries hundreds of thousands of distinct CDR3 sequences, around 6% recorded once. The sample taken for sequencing was naive T cells sorted from blood. The receptors were gathered from a man in his late teens or twenties in good health.

This clonotype was seen repeatedly, ten times or more. The chain links TRBV29-1 to TRBJ2-1; 11 bases are a match to TRBD1. The length of the CDR3 is 15 residues. Germline V gene data show CDR1 as SQVTM and CDR2 as ANQGSEA. V was pared by 7 bases and J by 3 bases, with 8 bases of the junction left unmatched. DNA for the CDR3: TGCAGCGGCGAGCCGGACAGGGGGCACTACAATGAGCAGTTCTTC. This encodes CSGEPDRGHYNEQFF.

About this clonotype itself: This could be a read error, since a much larger clone is one nucleotide away. The rearrangement links TRBV12-3 or TRBV12-4 to TRBJ2-3, with no clear D. Trimming pared 3 bases from V and 10 bases from J, leaving 11 bases between. The CDR3 has 12 residues. The DNA for the CDR3 is TGTGCCAGCAGTTTTGTTTCCGATCCGCAGTATTTT. Its protein is CASSFVSDPQYF.

The chain joins TRBV20-1 to TRBJ2-7, with TRBD2 matching 11 bases. The germline gives CDR1 DFQATT, CDR2 SNEGSKA (reference sequence). The CDR3 has 17 amino acids. With V trimmed by 2 bases and J by 2 bases, 11 bases remained unmatched. The CDR3 DNA is TGCAGTGCTAGAATGGAACTAGCGGGAGCCCGTACCTACGAGCAGTACTTC. Translating it yields CSARMELAGARTYEQYF.

In its sample, this clonotype was seen many times. The chain joins TRBV5-1 to TRBJ2-1; 11 nucleotides align to TRBD2. V trimming: 1 base; J trimming: 3 bases; junction bases outside the gene matches: 3. The CDR3 totals 16 residues. Germline V gene data show CDR1 as SGHRS and CDR2 as YFSETQ. The CDR3 sequence: CASSLTSGSGYNEQFF. For the CDR3, the DNA is TGCGCCAGCAGCTTGACTAGCGGGAGTGGCTACAATGAGCAGTTCTTC.

The rearrangement links TRBV4-1 to TRBJ1-4; 10 bases map to TRBD1. With V trimmed by 3 bases and J by 10 bases, 17 bases remained unmatched. Germline-derived CDR1 and CDR2 are MGHRA and YSYEKL. The CDR3 consists of 18 residues. CDR3 amino acids: CASSHILGLPGQGRKLFF. CDR3 nucleotide sequence: TGCGCCAGCAGCCACATCCTGGGGCTCCCGGGACAGGGGAGAAAACTGTTTTTT.

This clonotype was counted many times. The chain employs TRBV12-3 or TRBV12-4 and TRBJ1-6; a weak D match, TRBD1 (5 bases). The V end lost 7 bases, the J end lost 9 bases, and 16 bases lay between the germline ends. The CDR3 runs to 14 residues. The CDR3 spells CASTQAGLISPLHF. The DNA of the CDR3 is TGTGCCAGCACCCAAGCGGGGCTAATTTCACCCCTCCACTTT.

The V gene is TRBV7-2, the J gene TRBJ1-3; D is ambiguous. The germline gives CDR1 SGHTA, CDR2 FQGNSA. The V end was cut by 6 bases, the J end by 3 bases, with 12 bases between. The CDR3 runs 14 residues. Here the CDR3 DNA reads TGTGCCAGCAGTTACCAGCTAAATGGAAACACCATATATTTT. Translating gives CASSYQLNGNTIYF.